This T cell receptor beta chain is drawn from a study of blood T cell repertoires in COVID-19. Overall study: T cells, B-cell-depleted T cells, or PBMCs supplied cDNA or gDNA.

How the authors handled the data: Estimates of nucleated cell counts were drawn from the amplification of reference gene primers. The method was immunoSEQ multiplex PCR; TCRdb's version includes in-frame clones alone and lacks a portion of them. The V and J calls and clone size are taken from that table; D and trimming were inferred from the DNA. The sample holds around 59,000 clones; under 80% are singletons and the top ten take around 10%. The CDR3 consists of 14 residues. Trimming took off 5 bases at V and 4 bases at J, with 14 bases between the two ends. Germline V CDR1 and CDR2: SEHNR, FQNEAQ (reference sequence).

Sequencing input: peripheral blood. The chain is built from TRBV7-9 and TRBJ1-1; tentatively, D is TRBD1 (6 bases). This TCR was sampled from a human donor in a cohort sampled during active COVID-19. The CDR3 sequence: CASSAQGSATEAFF. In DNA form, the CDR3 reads TGTGCCAGCAGCGCCCAGGGGAGTGCCACTGAAGCTTTCTTT.